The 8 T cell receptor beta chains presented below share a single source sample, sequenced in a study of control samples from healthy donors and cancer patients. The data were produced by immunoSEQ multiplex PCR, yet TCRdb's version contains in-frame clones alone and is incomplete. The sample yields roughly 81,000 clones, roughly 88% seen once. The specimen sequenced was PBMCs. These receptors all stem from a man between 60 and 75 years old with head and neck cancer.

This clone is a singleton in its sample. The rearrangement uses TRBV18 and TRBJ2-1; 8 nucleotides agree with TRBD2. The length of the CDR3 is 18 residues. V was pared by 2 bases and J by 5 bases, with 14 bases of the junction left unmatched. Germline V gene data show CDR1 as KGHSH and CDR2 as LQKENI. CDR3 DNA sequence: TGTGCCAGCTCACCAAAACGAAATAGCGGGATTTATCACAATGAGCAGTTCTTC. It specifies CASSPKRNSGIYHNEQFF.

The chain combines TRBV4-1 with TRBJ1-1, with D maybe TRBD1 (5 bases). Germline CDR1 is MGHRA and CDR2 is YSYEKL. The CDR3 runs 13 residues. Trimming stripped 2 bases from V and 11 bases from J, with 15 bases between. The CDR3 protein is CASSQTPRGRAFF. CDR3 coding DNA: TGCGCCAGCAGCCAAACCCCTCGGGGCAGGGCTTTCTTT.

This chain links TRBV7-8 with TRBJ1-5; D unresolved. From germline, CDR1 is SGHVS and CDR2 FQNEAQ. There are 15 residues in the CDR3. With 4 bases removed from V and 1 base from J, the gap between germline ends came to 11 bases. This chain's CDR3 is CASSSRRESNQPQHF. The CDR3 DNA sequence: TGTGCCAGCAGCTCTCGTCGGGAGAGCAATCAGCCCCAGCATTTT. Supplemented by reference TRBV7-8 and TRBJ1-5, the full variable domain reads GAGVSQSPRYKVAKRGQDVALRCDPISGHVSLFWYQQALGQGPEFLTYFQNEAQLDKSGLPSDRFFAERPEGSVSTLKIQRTQQEDSAVYLCASSSRRESNQPQHFGDGTRLSIL.

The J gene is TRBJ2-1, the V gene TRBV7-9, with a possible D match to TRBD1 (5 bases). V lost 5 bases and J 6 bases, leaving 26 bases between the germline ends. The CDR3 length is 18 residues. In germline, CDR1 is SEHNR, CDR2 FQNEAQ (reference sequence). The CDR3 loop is CASSKAGLPFILRNEQFF. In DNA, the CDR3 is TGTGCCAGCAGCAAAGCAGGGTTACCTTTTATTTTACGCAATGAGCAGTTCTTC. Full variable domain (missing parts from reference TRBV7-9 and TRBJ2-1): DTGVSQNPRHKITKRGQNVTFRCDPISEHNRLYWYRQTLGQGPEFLTYFQNEAQLEKSRLLSDRFSAERPKGSFSTLEIQRTEQGDSAMYLCASSKAGLPFILRNEQFFGPGTRLTVL.

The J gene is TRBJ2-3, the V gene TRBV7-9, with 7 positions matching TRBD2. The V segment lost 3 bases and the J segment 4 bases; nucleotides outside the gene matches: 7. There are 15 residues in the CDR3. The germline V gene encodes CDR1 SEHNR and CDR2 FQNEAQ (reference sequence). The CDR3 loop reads CASSLRDYFPDTQYF. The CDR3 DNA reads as TGTGCCAGCAGCTTGCGGGACTATTTTCCAGATACGCAGTATTTT.

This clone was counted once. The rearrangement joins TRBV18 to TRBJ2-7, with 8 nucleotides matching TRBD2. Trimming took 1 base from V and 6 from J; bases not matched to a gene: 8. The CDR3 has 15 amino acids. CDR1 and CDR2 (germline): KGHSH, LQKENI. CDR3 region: CASSPRSGSSGEQYF. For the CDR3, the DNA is TGTGCCAGCTCACCACGAAGCGGGAGTTCGGGCGAGCAGTACTTC.

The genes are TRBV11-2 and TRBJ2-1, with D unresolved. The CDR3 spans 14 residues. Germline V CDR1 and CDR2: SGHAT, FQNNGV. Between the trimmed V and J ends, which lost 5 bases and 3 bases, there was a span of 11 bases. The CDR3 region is CASSRYGDYNEQFF. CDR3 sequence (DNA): TGTGCCAGCAGCCGTTATGGGGACTACAATGAGCAGTTCTTC.

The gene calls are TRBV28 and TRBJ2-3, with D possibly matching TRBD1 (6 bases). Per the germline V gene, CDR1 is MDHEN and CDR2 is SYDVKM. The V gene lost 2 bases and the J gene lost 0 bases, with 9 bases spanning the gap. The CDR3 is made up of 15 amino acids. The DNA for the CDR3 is TGTGCCAGCAGTTTAAAACAGGGAAGCACAGATACGCAGTATTTT. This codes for CASSLKQGSTDTQYF.